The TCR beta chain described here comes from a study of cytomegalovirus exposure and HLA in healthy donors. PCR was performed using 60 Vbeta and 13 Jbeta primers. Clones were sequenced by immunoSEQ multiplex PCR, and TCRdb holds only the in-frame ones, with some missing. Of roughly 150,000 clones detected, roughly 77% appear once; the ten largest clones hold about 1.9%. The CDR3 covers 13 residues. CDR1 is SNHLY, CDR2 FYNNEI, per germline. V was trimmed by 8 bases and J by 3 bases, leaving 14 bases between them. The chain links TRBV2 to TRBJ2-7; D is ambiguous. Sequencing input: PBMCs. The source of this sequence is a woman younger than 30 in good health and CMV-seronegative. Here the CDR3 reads CASSERNFYEQYF. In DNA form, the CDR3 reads TGTGCCAGCTCGGAGAGGAACTTCTACGAGCAGTACTTC.